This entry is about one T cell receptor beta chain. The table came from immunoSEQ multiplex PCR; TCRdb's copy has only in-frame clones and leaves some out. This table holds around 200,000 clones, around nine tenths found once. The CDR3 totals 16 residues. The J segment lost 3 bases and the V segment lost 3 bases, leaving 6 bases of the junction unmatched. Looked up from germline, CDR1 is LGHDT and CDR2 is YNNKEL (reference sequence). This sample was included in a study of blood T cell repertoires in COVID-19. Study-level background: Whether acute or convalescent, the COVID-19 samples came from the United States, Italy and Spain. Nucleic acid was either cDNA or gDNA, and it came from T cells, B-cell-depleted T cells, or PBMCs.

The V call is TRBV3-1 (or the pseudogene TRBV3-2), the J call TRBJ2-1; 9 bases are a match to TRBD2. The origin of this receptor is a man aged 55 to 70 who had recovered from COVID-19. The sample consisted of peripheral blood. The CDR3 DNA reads TGTGCCAGCAGCCAGGGTCTAGCGGGGAACTACAATGAGCAGTTCTTC. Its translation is CASSQGLAGNYNEQFF.